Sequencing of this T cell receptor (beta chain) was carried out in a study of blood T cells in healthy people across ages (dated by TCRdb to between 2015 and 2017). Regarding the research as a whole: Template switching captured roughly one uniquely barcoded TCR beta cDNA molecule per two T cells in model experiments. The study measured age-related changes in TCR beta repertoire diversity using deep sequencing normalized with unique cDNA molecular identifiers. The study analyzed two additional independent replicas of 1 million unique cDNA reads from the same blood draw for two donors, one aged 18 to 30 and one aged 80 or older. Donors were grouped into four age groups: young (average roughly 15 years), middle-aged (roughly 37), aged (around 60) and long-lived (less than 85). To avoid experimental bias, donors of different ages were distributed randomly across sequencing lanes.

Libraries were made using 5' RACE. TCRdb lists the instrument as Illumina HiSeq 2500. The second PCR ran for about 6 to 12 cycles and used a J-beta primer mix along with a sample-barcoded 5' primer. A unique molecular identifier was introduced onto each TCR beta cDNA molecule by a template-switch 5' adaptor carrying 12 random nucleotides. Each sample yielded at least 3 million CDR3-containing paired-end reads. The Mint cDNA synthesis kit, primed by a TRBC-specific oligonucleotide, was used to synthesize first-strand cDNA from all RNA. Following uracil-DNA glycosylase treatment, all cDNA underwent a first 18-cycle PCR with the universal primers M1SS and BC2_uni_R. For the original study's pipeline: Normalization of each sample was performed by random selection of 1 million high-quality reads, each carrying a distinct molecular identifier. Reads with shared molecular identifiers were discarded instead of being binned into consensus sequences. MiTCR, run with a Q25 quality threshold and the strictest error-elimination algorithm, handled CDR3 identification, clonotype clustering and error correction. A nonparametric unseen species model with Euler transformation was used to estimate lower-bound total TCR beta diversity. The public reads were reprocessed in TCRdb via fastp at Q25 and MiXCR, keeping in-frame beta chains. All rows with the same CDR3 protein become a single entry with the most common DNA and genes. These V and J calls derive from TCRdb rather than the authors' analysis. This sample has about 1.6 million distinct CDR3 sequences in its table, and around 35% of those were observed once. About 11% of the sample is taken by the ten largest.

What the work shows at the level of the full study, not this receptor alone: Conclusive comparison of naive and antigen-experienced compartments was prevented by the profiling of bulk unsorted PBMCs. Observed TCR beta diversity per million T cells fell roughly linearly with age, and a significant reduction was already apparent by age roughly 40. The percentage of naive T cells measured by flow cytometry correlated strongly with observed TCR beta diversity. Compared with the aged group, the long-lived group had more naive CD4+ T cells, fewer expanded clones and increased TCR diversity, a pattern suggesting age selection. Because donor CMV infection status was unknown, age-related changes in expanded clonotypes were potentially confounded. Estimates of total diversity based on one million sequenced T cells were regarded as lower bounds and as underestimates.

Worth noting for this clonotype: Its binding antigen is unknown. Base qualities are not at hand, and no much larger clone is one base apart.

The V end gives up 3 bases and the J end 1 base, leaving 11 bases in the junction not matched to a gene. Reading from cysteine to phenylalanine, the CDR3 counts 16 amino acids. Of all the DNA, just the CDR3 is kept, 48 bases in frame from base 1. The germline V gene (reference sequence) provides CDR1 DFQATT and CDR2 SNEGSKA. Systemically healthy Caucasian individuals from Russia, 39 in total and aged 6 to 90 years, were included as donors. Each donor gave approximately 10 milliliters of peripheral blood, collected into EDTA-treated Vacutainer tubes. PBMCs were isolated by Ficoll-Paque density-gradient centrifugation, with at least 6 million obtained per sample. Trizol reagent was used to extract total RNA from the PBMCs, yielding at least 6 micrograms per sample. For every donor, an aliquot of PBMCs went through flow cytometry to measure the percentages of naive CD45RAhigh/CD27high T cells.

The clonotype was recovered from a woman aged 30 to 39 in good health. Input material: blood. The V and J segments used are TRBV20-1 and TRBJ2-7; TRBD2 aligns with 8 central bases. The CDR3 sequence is CSARGGLALESYEQYF. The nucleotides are TGCAGTGCTAGGGGAGGACTAGCTCTCGAATCCTACGAGCAGTACTTC.